This section outlines one T cell receptor (beta chain) sequence together with its context. V shed 8 bases, J shed 4 bases, and the junction held 8 bases outside the gene matches. The CDR3 runs 13 residues. CDR1 and CDR2 from the germline V gene are WSHSY and SAAADI. This sample is drawn from a study of blood T cell repertoires in COVID-19. Methods used by the authors: Counts of nucleated cells, estimated from reference gene primer amplification, were obtained. The assay was immunoSEQ multiplex PCR, and TCRdb's table has in-frame clones only and misses some. V, J and clone size are taken as reported in that table, and D and trimming were inferred from the DNA itself. The data hold roughly 40,000 clones, with almost 85% observed a single time.

The sequencing sample was made of peripheral blood. The receptor was derived from a human donor in a cohort sampled during active COVID-19. The chain has TRBV10-2 and TRBJ2-7; 7 bases align to TRBD2. CDR3 nucleotide sequence: TGCGCCAGCGCGGGACTACTCTTATACGAGCAGTACTTC. Protein product: CASAGLLLYEQYF.